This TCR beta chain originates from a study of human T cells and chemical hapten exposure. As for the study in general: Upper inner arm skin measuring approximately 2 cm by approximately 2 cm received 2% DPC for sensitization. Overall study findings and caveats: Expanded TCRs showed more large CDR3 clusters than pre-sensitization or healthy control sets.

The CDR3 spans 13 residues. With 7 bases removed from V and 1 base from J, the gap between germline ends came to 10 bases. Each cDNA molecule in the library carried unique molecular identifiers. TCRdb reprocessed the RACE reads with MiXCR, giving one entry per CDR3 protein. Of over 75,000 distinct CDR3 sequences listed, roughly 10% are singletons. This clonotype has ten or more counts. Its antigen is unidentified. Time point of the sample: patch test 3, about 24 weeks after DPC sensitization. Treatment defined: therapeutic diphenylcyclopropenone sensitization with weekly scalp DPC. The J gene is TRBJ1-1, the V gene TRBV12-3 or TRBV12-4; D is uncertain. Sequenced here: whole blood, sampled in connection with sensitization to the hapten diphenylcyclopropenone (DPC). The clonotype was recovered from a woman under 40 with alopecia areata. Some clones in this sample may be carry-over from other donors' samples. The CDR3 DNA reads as TGTGCCAGCACTGGGCAGCCGAACACTGAAGCTTTCTTT. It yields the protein CASTGQPNTEAFF.